This T cell receptor (beta chain) was identified during a study of blood T cells in healthy people across ages. For this clonotype: The antigen remains undetermined.

This CDR3 region has 15 residues. V was clipped by 3 bases and J by 4 bases, with 15 bases between them. Germline V gene lookup returns CDR1 MGHRA and CDR2 YSYEKL. Using a J-beta primer mix together with a sample-barcoded 5' primer, a second PCR was run for roughly 6 to 12 cycles. TCRdb ran MiXCR on the 5' RACE reads and lists one entry per CDR3 protein. The sample includes approximately 290,000 distinct CDR3 sequences, around 27% of them seen just once. Study-level points and caveats: Age brought a roughly linear fall in TCR beta diversity measured per million T cells. Shifts in expanded clonotypes may have been confounded by donor CMV status, which was unknown.

Isolating PBMCs gave at least 6.5 million of these cells per sample. Total RNA was isolated from each sample in quantities of at least 6 micrograms. The sequence came from a woman in her 70s in good health. The genes are TRBV4-1 and TRBJ1-2; maybe TRBD1 (6 bases). Sequenced: blood. The DNA of the CDR3 is TGCGCCAGCAGCCAGGACAGCCTACTCGGCTATGGCTACACCTTC. Its translation: CASSQDSLLGYGYTF.